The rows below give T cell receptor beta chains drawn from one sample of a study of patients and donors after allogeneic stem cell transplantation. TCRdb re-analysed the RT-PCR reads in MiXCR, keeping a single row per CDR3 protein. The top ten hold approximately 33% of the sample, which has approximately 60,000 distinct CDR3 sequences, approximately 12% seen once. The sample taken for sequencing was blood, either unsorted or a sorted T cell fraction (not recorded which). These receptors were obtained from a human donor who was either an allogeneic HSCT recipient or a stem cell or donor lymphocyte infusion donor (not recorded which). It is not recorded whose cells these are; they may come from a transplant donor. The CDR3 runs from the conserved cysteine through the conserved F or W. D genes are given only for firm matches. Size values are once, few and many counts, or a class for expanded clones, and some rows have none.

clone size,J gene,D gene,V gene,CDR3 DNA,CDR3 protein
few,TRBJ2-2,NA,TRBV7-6,TGTGCCAGCAGCCGATCTCCGGCGCCCGGGGAGCTGTTTTTT,CASSRSPAPGELFF
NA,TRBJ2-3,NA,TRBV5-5,TGTGCCAGCAGCGCTTGGACCTCCAGCACAGATACGCAGTATTTT,CASSAWTSSTDTQYF
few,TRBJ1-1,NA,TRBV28,TGTGCCAGCAGTCTACCCCAGGGGACCACTGAAGCTTTCTTT,CASSLPQGTTEAFF
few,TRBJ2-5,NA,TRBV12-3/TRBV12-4,TGTGCCAGCAGTCCTAGTAATTGGGAGACCCAGTACTTC,CASSPSNWETQYF
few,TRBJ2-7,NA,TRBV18,TGTGCCAGCTCACCGCGTTCCCTCTACGAGCAGTACTTC,CASSPRSLYEQYF
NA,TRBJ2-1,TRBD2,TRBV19,TGTGCCACGGGACTAGCGGGACCATATGAGCAGTTCTTC,CATGLAGPYEQFF
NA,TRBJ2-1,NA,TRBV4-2,TGTGCCAGCAGCCAAGATAGGGGAAGAGAGCAGTTCTTC,CASSQDRGREQFF
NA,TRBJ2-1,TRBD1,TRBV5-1,TGCGCCAGCAGGGCCGGGACAGGTTACAATGAGCAGTTCTTC,CASRAGTGYNEQFF
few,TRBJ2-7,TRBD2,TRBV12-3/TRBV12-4,TGTGCCAGCAGTTCAACTAGCGGGAGCTCCTACGAGCAGTACTTC,CASSSTSGSSYEQYF
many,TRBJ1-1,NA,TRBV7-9,TGTGCCAGCAGCTTAGGAGCGCCGGAAGCTTTCTTT,CASSLGAPEAFF
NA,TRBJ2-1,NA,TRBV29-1,TGCAGCGTTGAAGGGAACGTCGATGAGCAGTTCTTC,CSVEGNVDEQFF
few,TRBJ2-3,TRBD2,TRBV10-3,TGTGCCATCAGAAAGGCGGGAGAAAGCACAGATACGCAGTATTTT,CAIRKAGESTDTQYF
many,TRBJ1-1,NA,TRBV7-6,TGTGCCAGCAGTCATGAGGCCCCGGGAGCAAACACTGAAGCTTTCTTT,CASSHEAPGANTEAFF
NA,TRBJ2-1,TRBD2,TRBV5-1,TGCGCCAGCAGCGGCATACTAGCGGGAGGAGGGGAGCAGTTCTTC,CASSGILAGGGEQFF
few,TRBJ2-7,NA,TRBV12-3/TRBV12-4,TGTGCCAGCAGCTCCGGGACAAGATCAACCAGCTCCTACGAGCAGTACTTC,CASSSGTRSTSSYEQYF
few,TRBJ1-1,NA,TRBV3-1,TGTGCCAGCAGCCAACCTGGACGGGGCAGGTCTGAAGCTTTCTTT,CASSQPGRGRSEAFF
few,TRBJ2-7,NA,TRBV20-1,TGCAGTGCTAGAGATCTAGCGCGCAAAAGCTCCTACGAGCAGTACTTC,CSARDLARKSSYEQYF
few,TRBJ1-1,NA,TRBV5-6,TGTGCCAGCAGCTTGTTCCTTGTGAACACTGAAGCTTTCTTT,CASSLFLVNTEAFF
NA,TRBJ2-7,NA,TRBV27,TGTGCCAGCAGTTACGGGCGCTCCTACGAGCAGTACTTC,CASSYGRSYEQYF
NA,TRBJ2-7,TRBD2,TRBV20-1,TGCAGTGCTAGTGGGGCTAGCGGGGGATCCTACGAGCAGTACTTC,CSASGASGGSYEQYF
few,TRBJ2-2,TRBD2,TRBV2,TGTGCCAGCAGAGAGCGGGAGGGCGGGGAGCTGTTTTTT,CASREREGGELFF
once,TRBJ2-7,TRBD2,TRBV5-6,TGTGCCAGCAGCTTCGTTCATCGTGTGGAGCGGGAGGAGGGGTCCTACGAGCAGTACTTC,CASSFVHRVEREEGSYEQYF
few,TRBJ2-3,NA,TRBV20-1,TGCAGTGCTAGAGGGGAGGATCGGTCAGATACGCAGTATTTT,CSARGEDRSDTQYF
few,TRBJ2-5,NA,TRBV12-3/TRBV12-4,TGTGCCAGCAGCCCCCCCCTTGGGGAACAAGAGACCCAGTACTTC,CASSPPLGEQETQYF
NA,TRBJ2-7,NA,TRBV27,TGTGCCAGCAGTTTTTCTACTCCACCGCTATACGAGCAGTACTTC,CASSFSTPPLYEQYF
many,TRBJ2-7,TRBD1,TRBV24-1,TGTGCCACCAGTGGCGGGACAGGGGGCGTTTACGAGCAGTACTTC,CATSGGTGGVYEQYF
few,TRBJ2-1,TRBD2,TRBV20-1,TGCAGTGCTAGGGACCCACTAGCGGGAAGCTACAATGAGCAGTTCTTC,CSARDPLAGSYNEQFF
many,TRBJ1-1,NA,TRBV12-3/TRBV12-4,TGTGCCAGCAGTTTAAACGGAGAAGGAAACACTGAAGCTTTCTTT,CASSLNGEGNTEAFF
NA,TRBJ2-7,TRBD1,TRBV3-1,TGTGCCAGCAGCCAATCGGGGGGACAGGGGGCTTACGAGCAGTACTTC,CASSQSGGQGAYEQYF
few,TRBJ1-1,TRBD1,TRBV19,TGTGCCAGTAGTTGGACAGGGAGTGAAGCTTTCTTT,CASSWTGSEAFF
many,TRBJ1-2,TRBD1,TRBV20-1,TGCAGGGGGGGGGCGACAGGGACCAACTATGGCTACACCTTC,CRGGATGTNYGYTF
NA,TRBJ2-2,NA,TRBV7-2,TGTGCCAGCAGCTTAGAGGGGGGCACCGGGGAGCTGTTTTTT,CASSLEGGTGELFF
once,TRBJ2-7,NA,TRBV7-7,TGTGCTAGCAGCGCGGGCCTCTCCTACGAGCAGTACTTC,CASSAGLSYEQYF
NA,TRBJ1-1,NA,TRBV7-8,TGTGCCAGCAGCTTAGGAGGGATCAAGGGCACTGAAGCTTTCTTT,CASSLGGIKGTEAFF
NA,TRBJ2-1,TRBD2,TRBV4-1,TGCGCCAGCAGCCAAGGCCCGCCTAGCGGGAGCTACAATGAGCAGTTCTTC,CASSQGPPSGSYNEQFF
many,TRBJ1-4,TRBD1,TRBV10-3,TGTGCCATCAGTGAGCGAAATATTGGGGGACAGTGGAATGAAAAACTGTTTTTT,CAISERNIGGQWNEKLFF
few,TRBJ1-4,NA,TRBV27,TGTGCCAGCAGTTCGGTGGGACTGACCGCAACTAATGAAAAACTGTTTTTT,CASSSVGLTATNEKLFF